A selection of T cell receptor beta chains follows, all from one sample in a study of CD8 T cells in ankylosing spondylitis. One entry per CDR3 protein results from TCRdb running MiXCR on the 5' RACE reads. The table includes under 950,000 distinct CDR3 sequences, 15% to 20% detected once. Sequencing was done on a sample of blood, either unsorted or a sorted T cell fraction (not recorded which). These receptors were collected from a male donor with ankylosing spondylitis. Each CDR3 is given with its conserved first and last residue. D genes are given only for firm matches. Rows give clone size only sometimes, using once, few, many, or a class for an expanded clone.

j_call	v_call	clone_size	d_call	cdr3_aa	cdr3_nt
TRBJ2-2	TRBV4-3	.	.	CASSQDLFGANTGELFF	TGCGCCAGCAGCCAAGATCTGTTCGGGGCGAACACCGGGGAGCTGTTTTTT
TRBJ2-1	TRBV6-5	.	TRBD2	CASSYGLAGGGPYNEQFF	TGTGCCAGCAGTTACGGGCTAGCGGGAGGAGGGCCTTACAATGAGCAGTTCTTC
TRBJ1-2	TRBV6-1	many	TRBD1	CASSPGRQGGGYTF	TGTGCCAGCAGCCCAGGGCGACAGGGCGGTGGCTACACCTTC
TRBJ1-2	TRBV6-5	few	.	CASSYSNARGGGGYTF	TGTGCCAGCAGTTACTCGAATGCCCGCGGGGGGGGCGGCTACACCTTC
TRBJ2-1	TRBV29-1	few	TRBD2	CSVAGRGDNEQFF	TGCAGCGTTGCCGGGAGGGGGGACAATGAGCAGTTCTTC
TRBJ2-3	TRBV6-1	few	TRBD2	CASSKPPGLGSTDTQYF	TGTGCCAGCAGTAAACCTCCGGGACTAGGGAGCACAGATACGCAGTATTTT
TRBJ1-2	TRBV28	.	.	CASSFMLAGGYTF	TGTGCCAGCAGTTTTATGTTGGCGGGGGGCTACACCTTC
TRBJ2-3	TRBV6-5	once	.	CASSYRTAGSTDTQYF	TGTGCCAGCAGTTACCGGACGGCAGGGAGCACAGATACGCAGTATTTT
TRBJ1-5	TRBV10-3	few	.	CAISPGRNSNQPQHF	TGTGCCATCAGCCCCGGGAGGAATAGCAATCAGCCCCAGCATTTT
TRBJ1-3	TRBV2	.	.	CASRQGLSGNTIYF	TGTGCCAGCAGGCAGGGTCTCTCTGGAAACACCATATATTTT
TRBJ2-1	TRBV5-1	many	TRBD2	CASSTGRPPYNEQFF	TGCGCCAGCAGCACCGGGAGGCCCCCCTACAATGAGCAGTTCTTC
TRBJ1-1	TRBV5-1	.	TRBD1	CASSPTTGGVNTEAFF	TGCGCCAGCAGCCCCACGACAGGGGGGGTGAACACTGAAGCTTTCTTT
TRBJ1-5	TRBV27	few	.	CASRTAGGNQPQHF	TGTGCCAGCCGAACAGCGGGGGGAAATCAGCCCCAGCATTTT
TRBJ2-1	TRBV28	few	.	CASRLNLGTYNEQFF	TGTGCCAGCAGACTTAACCTGGGAACCTACAATGAGCAGTTCTTC
TRBJ1-1	TRBV15	few	.	CAFARTVNTEAFF	TGTGCCTTCGCTAGGACGGTGAACACTGAAGCTTTCTTT
TRBJ2-1	TRBV10-3	few	TRBD2	CAISVQGGYNEQFF	TGTGCCATCAGTGTCCAGGGAGGGTACAATGAGCAGTTCTTC
TRBJ2-7	TRBV6-4	few	.	CASSDSFSRPYSYEQYF	TGTGCCAGCAGTGACTCGTTTTCCCGACCCTACTCCTACGAGCAGTACTTC
TRBJ2-1	TRBV25-1	many	TRBD2	CASNEAGGGNEQFF	TGTGCCAGCAATGAAGCGGGAGGGGGCAATGAGCAGTTCTTC
TRBJ1-5	TRBV6-1	few	.	CASNKGDKGNQPQHF	TGTGCCAGCAATAAGGGGGATAAGGGCAATCAGCCCCAGCATTTT
TRBJ1-1	TRBV6-6	.	.	CASSEVVSYTEAFF	TGTGCCAGCAGTGAAGTTGTCTCATACACTGAAGCTTTCTTT
TRBJ2-7	TRBV29-1	.	.	CSALDGRTYEQYF	TGCAGCGCTCTCGACGGACGTACCTACGAGCAGTACTTC
TRBJ2-7	TRBV18	few	.	CASSQGTVYEQYF	TGTGCCAGCTCCCAAGGGACCGTGTACGAGCAGTACTTC
TRBJ2-2	TRBV20-1	once	.	CSAPWGERRAGELFF	TGCAGTGCGCCTTGGGGGGAGCGACGTGCCGGGGAGCTGTTTTTT
TRBJ2-7	TRBV27	few	.	CASRKSGGPWEQYF	TGTGCCAGCAGAAAGTCAGGAGGGCCGTGGGAGCAGTACTTC
TRBJ1-5	TRBV5-1	many	.	CASSWDGNQPQHF	TGCGCCAGCAGCTGGGACGGCAATCAGCCCCAGCATTTT
TRBJ1-2	TRBV12-3/TRBV12-4	.	TRBD1	CASSPTGTGGNYGYTF	TGTGCCAGCAGTCCTACCGGGACAGGGGGTAACTATGGCTACACCTTC
TRBJ1-1	TRBV18	.	.	CASSPRTGRYTEAFF	TGTGCCAGCTCACCACGCACAGGGAGATACACTGAAGCTTTCTTT
TRBJ2-7	TRBV4-3	.	TRBD2	CASSSYSAGGPYEQYF	TGCGCCAGCAGCTCCTACTCAGCGGGAGGGCCTTACGAGCAGTACTTC
TRBJ2-3	TRBV12-3/TRBV12-4	few	TRBD1	CASTRDRTDTQYF	TGTGCCAGCACCAGGGACAGAACCGATACGCAGTATTTT
TRBJ2-7	TRBV6-5	few	TRBD2	CASSYSARGVSYEQYF	TGTGCCAGCAGTTACTCCGCCCGGGGGGTTTCCTACGAGCAGTACTTC
TRBJ2-1	TRBV7-2	.	.	CASSLDWRPYNEQFF	TGTGCCAGCAGCTTAGATTGGCGGCCCTACAATGAGCAGTTCTTC
TRBJ2-3	TRBV27	.	.	CASSLQRRDTQYF	TGTGCCAGCAGTTTGCAAAGGAGGGATACGCAGTATTTT
TRBJ2-2	TRBV20-1	few	.	CSAPLSVTGELFF	TGCAGTGCTCCTTTATCAGTGACCGGGGAGCTGTTTTTT
TRBJ1-2	TRBV7-2	.	.	CASSHNRDYGYTF	TGTGCCAGCAGCCACAACCGAGACTATGGCTACACCTTC
TRBJ1-5	TRBV2	few	.	CASGETASSNQPQHF	TGTGCCAGCGGGGAGACAGCTAGTAGCAATCAGCCCCAGCATTTT
TRBJ2-7	TRBV20-1	few	TRBD2	CSARSGLAIYEQYF	TGCAGTGCTCGCTCGGGACTAGCGATATACGAGCAGTACTTC
TRBJ2-7	TRBV6-5	few	.	CASSYVGGYEQYF	TGTGCCAGCAGTTACGTGGGAGGCTACGAGCAGTACTTC